Here is one T cell receptor beta chain with its context. This entry is derived from a study of blood T cell repertoires in COVID-19. Study in general: The origin of the acute and convalescent COVID-19 samples was the United States, Italy and Spain. In each case, the material was cDNA or gDNA derived from T cells, B-cell-depleted T cells, or PBMCs.

The CDR3 runs to 16 residues. Patients of the Seattle cohort, enrolled during active infection, were followed longitudinally. Study processing details: Estimation of nucleated cell counts was performed using reference gene primer amplification. Some clones are missing from TCRdb's copy, which holds only in-frame ones; the method was immunoSEQ multiplex PCR. V and J calls and clone size are as listed in that table; D and trimming were resolved from the DNA. This sample has about 240,000 clones; roughly four fifths occur once, and the top ten carry 8.2%. This clonotype originated in a woman of 80 years or more with COVID-19, enrolled during active disease. V usage is TRBV21-1 and J usage is TRBJ1-4; whether TRBD1, the table's D call, matches the DNA was not checked. TRBV21-1 is a recognized pseudogene. Sequencing used peripheral blood. DNA of the CDR3: TGTGCCAGCAGCAAAGTACCGGGACAGGGGGTTGAAAAACTGTTTTTT. The encoded protein is CASSKVPGQGVEKLFF.